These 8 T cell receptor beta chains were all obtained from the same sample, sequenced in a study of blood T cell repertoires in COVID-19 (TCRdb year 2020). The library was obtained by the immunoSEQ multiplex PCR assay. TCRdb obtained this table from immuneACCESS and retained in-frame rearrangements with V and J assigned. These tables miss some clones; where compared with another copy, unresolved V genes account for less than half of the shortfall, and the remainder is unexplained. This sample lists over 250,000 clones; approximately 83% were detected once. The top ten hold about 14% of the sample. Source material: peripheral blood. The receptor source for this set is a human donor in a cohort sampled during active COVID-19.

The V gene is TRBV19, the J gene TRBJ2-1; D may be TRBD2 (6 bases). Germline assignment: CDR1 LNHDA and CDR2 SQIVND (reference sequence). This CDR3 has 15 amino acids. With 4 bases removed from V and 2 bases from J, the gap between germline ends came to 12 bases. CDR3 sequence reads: CASSSERGTYNEQFF. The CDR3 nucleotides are TGTGCCAGTAGTAGTGAGCGCGGGACCTACAATGAGCAGTTCTTC.

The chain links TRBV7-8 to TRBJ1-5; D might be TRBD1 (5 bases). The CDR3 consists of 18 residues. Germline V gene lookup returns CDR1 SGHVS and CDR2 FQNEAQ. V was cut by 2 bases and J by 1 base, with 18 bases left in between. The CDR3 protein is CASSLWGRSDRSNQPQHF. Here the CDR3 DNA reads TGTGCCAGCAGCTTATGGGGTAGGTCCGACAGAAGCAATCAGCCCCAGCATTTT.

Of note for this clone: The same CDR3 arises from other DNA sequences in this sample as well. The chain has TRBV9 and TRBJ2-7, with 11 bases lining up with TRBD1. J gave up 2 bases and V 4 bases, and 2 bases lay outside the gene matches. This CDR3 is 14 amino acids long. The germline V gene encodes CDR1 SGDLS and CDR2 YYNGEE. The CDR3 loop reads CASSPGQGAYEQYF. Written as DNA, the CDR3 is TGTGCCAGCAGCCCGGGACAGGGGGCCTACGAGCAGTACTTC.

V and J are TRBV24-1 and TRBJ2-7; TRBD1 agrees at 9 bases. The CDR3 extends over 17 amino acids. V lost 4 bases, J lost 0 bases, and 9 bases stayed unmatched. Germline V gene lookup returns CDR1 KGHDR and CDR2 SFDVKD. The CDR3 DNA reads TGTGCCACCAGTGACACTCCCGGGACAGGGTACTCCTACGAGCAGTACTTC. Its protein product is CATSDTPGTGYSYEQYF.

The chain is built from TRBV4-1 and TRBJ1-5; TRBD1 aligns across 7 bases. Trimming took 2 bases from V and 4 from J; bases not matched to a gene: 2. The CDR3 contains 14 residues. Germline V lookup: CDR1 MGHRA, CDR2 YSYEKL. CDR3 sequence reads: CASSQRDRNQPQHF. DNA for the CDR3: TGCGCCAGCAGCCAAAGGGACAGAAATCAGCCCCAGCATTTT.

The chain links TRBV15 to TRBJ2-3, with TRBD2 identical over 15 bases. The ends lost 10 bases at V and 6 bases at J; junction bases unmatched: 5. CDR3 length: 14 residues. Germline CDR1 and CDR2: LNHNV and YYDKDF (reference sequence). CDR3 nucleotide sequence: TGTGCCATCCCCGGGACTAGCGGGAGGGATACGCAGTATTTT. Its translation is CAIPGTSGRDTQYF.

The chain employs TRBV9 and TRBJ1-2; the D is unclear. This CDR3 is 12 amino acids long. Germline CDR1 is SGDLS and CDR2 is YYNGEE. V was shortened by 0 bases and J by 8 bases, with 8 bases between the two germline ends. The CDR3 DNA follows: TGTGCCAGCAGCGTAGTAGGGAGGGGCTACACCTTC. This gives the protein CASSVVGRGYTF.

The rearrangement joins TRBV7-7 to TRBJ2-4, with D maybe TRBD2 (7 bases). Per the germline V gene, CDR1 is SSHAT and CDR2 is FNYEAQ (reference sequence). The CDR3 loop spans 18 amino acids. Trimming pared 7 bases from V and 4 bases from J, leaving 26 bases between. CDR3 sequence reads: CASTIIRRGGPRKNIQYF. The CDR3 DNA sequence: TGTGCCAGCACCATTATCCGGAGGGGGGGGCCCCGAAAAAACATTCAGTACTTC.